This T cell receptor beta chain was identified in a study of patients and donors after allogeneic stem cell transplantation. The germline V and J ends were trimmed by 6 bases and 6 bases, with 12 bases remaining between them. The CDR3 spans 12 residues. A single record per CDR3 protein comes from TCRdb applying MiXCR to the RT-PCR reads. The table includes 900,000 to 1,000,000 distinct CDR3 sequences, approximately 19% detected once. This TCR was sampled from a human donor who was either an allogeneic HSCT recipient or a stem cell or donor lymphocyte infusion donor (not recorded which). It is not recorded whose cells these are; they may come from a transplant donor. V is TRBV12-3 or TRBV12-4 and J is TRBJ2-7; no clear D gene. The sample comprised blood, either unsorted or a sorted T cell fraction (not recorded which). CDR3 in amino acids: CASSLYSSEQYF. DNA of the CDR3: TGTGCCAGCAGCCTATACAGCAGCGAGCAGTACTTC.